Shown below are 27 T cell receptor beta chains from a single sample sequenced in a study of T cells after yellow fever vaccination. TCRdb redid the calling of the 5' RACE reads with MiXCR, one entry per CDR3 protein. This sample has some 560,000 distinct CDR3 sequences, with 17% found just once. Material: PBMCs, obtained around 5 days after the first yellow fever vaccination. These receptors were taken from a man younger than 30 who received the YFV17D yellow fever vaccine.

This clonotype was seen a few times. The J gene is TRBJ2-5, the V gene TRBV5-1; the D is unclear. CDR1 SGHRS and CDR2 YFSETQ come from the germline V gene. Trimming took off 5 bases at V and 4 bases at J, with 15 bases between the two ends. This CDR3 has 14 amino acids. The CDR3 here is CASSFRFPRETQYF. In nucleotides, the CDR3 is TGCGCCAGCAGTTTTAGATTCCCAAGAGAGACCCAGTACTTC.

The V gene is TRBV5-4, the J gene TRBJ1-1; D is ambiguous. CDR3 length: 12 amino acids. The germline gives CDR1 SGHNT, CDR2 YYREEE (reference sequence). V lost 0 bases, J lost 7 bases, and 7 bases lay in between. Written as DNA, the CDR3 is TGTGCCAGCAGCTTGGACGGTCATGAAGCTTTCTTT. This translates into CASSLDGHEAFF.

This chain joins TRBV12-3 or TRBV12-4 and TRBJ1-2; tentative D call: TRBD1 (5 bases). The CDR3 totals 15 residues. V lost 0 bases and J 9 bases, leaving 17 bases between the germline ends. DNA of the CDR3: TGTGCCAGCAGTTTAGCGGAGGCAGGGCGGGGAAGCTACACCTTC. It encodes CASSLAEAGRGSYTF.

V is TRBV5-1 and J is TRBJ2-5, with D maybe TRBD1 (6 bases). CDR1 SGHRS and CDR2 YFSETQ come from the germline V gene. The V gene lost 4 bases and the J gene lost 6 bases, with 7 bases spanning the gap. The CDR3 consists of 11 residues. CDR3 residues: CASSGQQTQYF. Written as DNA, the CDR3 is TGCGCCAGCAGCGGACAGCAGACCCAGTACTTC.

V is TRBV6-1 and J is TRBJ2-7; tentatively, D is TRBD2 (5 bases). V dropped 6 bases and J dropped 7 bases, with 31 bases sitting between them. The germline V gene has CDR1 MNHNS and CDR2 SASEGT. The CDR3 totals 18 residues. This chain's CDR3 is CASSANNSEARGRGEQYV. The DNA of the CDR3 is TGTGCCAGCAGCGCAAATAATAGCGAGGCGAGAGGAAGAGGGGAGCAGTACGTC.

The V call is TRBV4-1, the J call TRBJ1-5; 7 bases fit TRBD1. J gave up 5 bases and V 0 bases, and 10 bases lay outside the gene matches. The CDR3 contains 17 residues. The germline V gene has CDR1 MGHRA and CDR2 YSYEKL. CDR3 in amino acids: CASSQDRQGGFDQPQHF. CDR3 coding DNA: TGCGCCAGCAGCCAAGATCGACAGGGAGGTTTCGATCAGCCCCAGCATTTT.

The chain is built from TRBV24-1 and TRBJ2-3; D is possibly TRBD2 (5 bases). V was cut by 4 bases and J by 2 bases, with 12 bases left in between. This CDR3 comprises 15 residues. Germline-derived CDR1 and CDR2 are KGHDR and SFDVKD. CDR3 protein: CATSDRGGNTDTQYF. The CDR3 DNA sequence: TGTGCCACCAGTGACCGCGGAGGAAACACAGATACGCAGTATTTT.

The chain uses TRBV12-3 or TRBV12-4 and TRBJ2-3; D is possibly TRBD2 (5 bases). This CDR3 has 16 amino acids. Trimming pared 6 bases from V and 1 base from J, leaving 17 bases between. The CDR3 DNA sequence: TGTGCCAGCAGCTCCCTCCTCCGGGGTGGCACAGATACGCAGTATTTT. Translation: CASSSLLRGGTDTQYF.

In this sample, this clonotype turned up a few times. This chain joins TRBV29-1 and TRBJ2-5, with D uncertain. The CDR3 loop spans 12 amino acids. Germline CDR1 is SQVTM and CDR2 is ANQGSEA. Trimming pared 8 bases from V and 0 bases from J, leaving 10 bases between. CDR3 nucleotide sequence: TGCAGCATACAGAAGTACCAAGAGACCCAGTACTTC. This translates into CSIQKYQETQYF. Using reference TRBV29-1 and TRBJ2-5 for the parts outside the CDR3, the full variable domain is SAVISQKPSRDICQRGTSLTIQCQVDSQVTMMFWYRQQPGQSLTLIATANQGSEATYESGFVIDKFPISRPNLTFSTLTVSNMSPEDSSIYLCSIQKYQETQYFGPGTRLLVL.

The sample holds a few counts of this clonotype. This sequence joins TRBV6-6 and TRBJ1-1, with D hard to call. Trimming stripped 8 bases from V and 3 bases from J, with 10 bases between. The CDR3 is 12 residues long. CDR1 and CDR2 (germline): MNHNY, SVGAGI (reference sequence). The CDR3 protein is CASRGSYTEAFF. The CDR3 DNA is TGTGCCAGCCGGGGTTCGTACACTGAAGCTTTCTTT.

This clonotype has a count of ten or more. The chain carries TRBV24-1 and TRBJ2-1; D not certain. The germline V and J ends were trimmed by 11 bases and 0 bases, with 19 bases remaining between them. The germline CDR1 and CDR2 sequences are KGHDR and SFDVKD. The CDR3 is 16 amino acids. Here the CDR3 DNA reads TGTGCCAGCCAATCGGCGACGGCGAGCTCCTACAATGAGCAGTTCTTC. This translates into CASQSATASSYNEQFF.

This clonotype came up a few times. The chain has TRBV29-1 and TRBJ2-1; no reliable D call. Trimming took 4 bases from V and 2 from J, leaving 12 bases between them. Germline assignment: CDR1 SQVTM and CDR2 ANQGSEA. This CDR3 has 14 residues. The CDR3 region is CSVGGPPPYNEQFF. The CDR3 nucleotides read TGCAGCGTTGGAGGTCCCCCCCCCTACAATGAGCAGTTCTTC.

The CDR3 region has the DNA TGTGCCAGCAGTCTTCGGGGTTTTAGCTACAATGAGCAGTTCTTC. Protein: CASSLRGFSYNEQFF. This sequence joins TRBV6-1 and TRBJ2-1; a possible D gene is TRBD2 (5 bases). Per germline, CDR1 MNHNS and CDR2 SASEGT. The V gene lost 5 bases and the J gene lost 3 bases, with 14 bases spanning the gap. The CDR3 sequence is 15 residues long.

The gene calls are TRBV3-1 and TRBJ2-2; TRBD1 matches 8 bases. Germline V gives CDR1 LGHDT, CDR2 YNNKEL (reference sequence). CDR3 size: 16 residues. The V segment lost 7 bases and the J segment 2 bases; nucleotides outside the gene matches: 9. The chain's CDR3 is CASTRTGTGNTGELFF. CDR3 nucleotide sequence: TGTGCCAGCACACGCACCGGGACAGGAAACACCGGGGAGCTGTTTTTT.

Worth noting for this clonotype: A junction end diverges from the germline sequence, so it may reflect a read error. This sequence joins TRBV29-1 and TRBJ2-1; D is undetermined. The CDR3 is 11 residues long. Germline CDR1 reads SQVTM; CDR2 reads ANQGSEA. Here the CDR3 reads CSAEAWDEQFF. The DNA for the CDR3 is TGCAGCGCTGAAGCGTGGGATGAGCAGTTCTTC.

The chain carries TRBV12-3 or TRBV12-4 and TRBJ1-2, with a weak D call TRBD1 (5 bases). The CDR3 is made up of 13 amino acids. Trimming took off 8 bases at V and 9 bases at J, with 19 bases between the two ends. The CDR3 coding sequence is TGTGCCAGCGATGGGGACGAACCTGGCCGCTACACCTTC. It translates to CASDGDEPGRYTF.

This chain uses TRBV28 with TRBJ2-3; no definite D call. The CDR3 loop spans 13 amino acids. CDR1 MDHEN and CDR2 SYDVKM come from the germline V gene. Trimming shortened V by 8 bases and J by 6 bases, and 15 bases separated the two germline ends. This chain's CDR3 is CASGSGSLDTQYF. The CDR3 nucleotides are TGTGCCAGCGGGTCAGGTAGTTTGGATACGCAGTATTTT. Based on the CDR3 plus reference TRBV28 and TRBJ2-3, the full variable domain is DVKVTQSSRYLVKRTGEKVFLECVQDMDHENMFWYRQDPGLGLRLIYFSYDVKMKEKGDIPEGYSVSREKKERFSLILESASTNQTSMYLCASGSGSLDTQYFGPGTRLTVL.

This rearrangement joins TRBV11-2 to TRBJ2-5, with D possibly TRBD2 on 7 matching bases. CDR3 length: 16 residues. The germline V gene has CDR1 SGHAT and CDR2 FQNNGV. Trimming left V 1 base short and J 3 bases short, with 15 bases between. The chain's CDR3 is CASSLVGGAKEETQYF. The CDR3 region has the DNA TGTGCCAGCAGCTTAGTTGGGGGGGCCAAGGAAGAGACCCAGTACTTC.

The V gene is TRBV6-5, the J gene TRBJ2-5; D unclear. V lost 7 bases and J lost 10, with 13 bases in between. This CDR3 contains 11 residues. Per the germline V gene, CDR1 is MNHEY and CDR2 is SVGAGI. This CDR3 is CASMGGVVQYF. Here the CDR3 DNA reads TGTGCCAGCATGGGTGGAGTAGTCCAGTACTTC.

This clonotype has more than one count but fewer than ten. The V call is TRBV7-9, the J call TRBJ2-1, with D possibly being TRBD2 (5 bases). CDR1 is SEHNR and CDR2 is FQNEAQ in the germline V gene (reference sequence). V lost 7 bases and J lost 4, with 17 bases in between. The CDR3 spans 15 residues. The CDR3 is CASTRAVRRYNEQFF. The CDR3 coding sequence is TGTGCCAGCACCCGAGCGGTCCGGAGGTACAATGAGCAGTTCTTC.

This clonotype turned up a few times. The chain combines TRBV4-1 with TRBJ2-1; D gene uncertain. The CDR3 spans 14 residues. Between the trimmed V and J ends, which lost 0 bases and 12 bases, there was a span of 15 bases. Germline CDR1 reads MGHRA; CDR2 reads YSYEKL. CDR3 in amino acids: CASSQDLVKVAQFF. As DNA, the CDR3 is TGCGCCAGCAGCCAAGACTTGGTTAAGGTGGCGCAGTTCTTC.

This chain joins TRBV5-5 and TRBJ2-5; D is ambiguous. The CDR3 length is 14 residues. V lost 0 bases and J lost 5, with 11 bases in between. The germline CDR1 and CDR2 sequences are SGHKS and YYEKEE (reference sequence). CDR3 protein: CASSLARTRETQYF. CDR3 coding DNA: TGTGCCAGCAGCTTGGCACGGACCCGGGAGACCCAGTACTTC.

This clonotype turned up a few times. The V and J genes are TRBV10-3 and TRBJ1-5; D ambiguous. This CDR3 comprises 14 residues. Germline V gives CDR1 ENHRY, CDR2 SYGVKD. Trimming took off 4 bases at V and 9 bases at J, with 16 bases between the two ends. The CDR3 is CAISGTDRGWPQHF. CDR3 sequence (DNA): TGTGCCATCAGTGGGACGGATAGAGGGTGGCCCCAGCATTTT.

In its sample, this clonotype was seen a few times. V usage is TRBV6-2 or TRBV6-3 and J usage is TRBJ2-5; no clear D. Trimming removed 2 bases at V and 2 bases at J, with 9 bases between. The germline CDR1 and CDR2 sequences are MNHEY and SVGEGT. The CDR3 loop spans 14 amino acids. CDR3 amino acids: CASSYGSHQETQYF. In DNA form, the CDR3 reads TGTGCCAGCAGTTACGGGTCTCATCAAGAGACCCAGTACTTC.

For the CDR3, the DNA is TGCGCCAGCAGCCAAGATCTGGCGGGGAGATTCATTAGCACAGATACGCAGTATTTT. Its protein is CASSQDLAGRFISTDTQYF. This chain connects TRBV4-3 to TRBJ2-3; D might be TRBD2 (6 bases). CDR3 length equals 19 residues. Trimming pared 0 bases from V and 0 bases from J, leaving 19 bases between. Looked up from germline, CDR1 is LGHNA and CDR2 is YSLEER.

The chain employs TRBV7-3 and TRBJ1-5; D is perhaps TRBD1 (6 bases). Germline loops: CDR1 SGHTA, CDR2 FQGTGA. V was clipped by 6 bases and J by 7 bases, with 31 bases between them. The CDR3 has 19 amino acids. For the CDR3, the DNA is TGTGCCAGCAGTCTCGAGGGAGAGGCCGTGAGGGACAAGGGCCAGCCCCAGCATTTT. It encodes CASSLEGEAVRDKGQPQHF. Full variable domain (missing parts from reference TRBV7-3 and TRBJ1-5): GAGVSQTPSNKVTEKGKYVELRCDPISGHTALYWYRQSLGQGPEFLIYFQGTGAADDSGLPNDRFFAVRPEGSVSTLKIQRTERGDSAVYLCASSLEGEAVRDKGQPQHFGDGTRLSIL.

The CDR3 spells CASTQRGSTDTQYF. In DNA form, the CDR3 reads TGTGCCAGCACCCAGCGGGGGAGCACAGATACGCAGTATTTT. This chain uses TRBV5-4 with TRBJ2-3; TRBD2 matches 8 bases. V was pared by 6 bases and J by 0 bases, with 3 bases of the junction left unmatched. The CDR3 sequence is 14 residues long. The germline V gene has CDR1 SGHNT and CDR2 YYREEE (reference sequence). The full variable domain, in which reference TRBV5-4 and TRBJ2-3 provide the parts outside the CDR3, is ETGVTQSPTHLIKTRGQQVTLRCSSQSGHNTVSWYQQALGQGPQFIFQYYREEENGRGNFPPRFSGLQFPNYSSELNVNALELDDSALYLCASTQRGSTDTQYFGPGTRLTVL.